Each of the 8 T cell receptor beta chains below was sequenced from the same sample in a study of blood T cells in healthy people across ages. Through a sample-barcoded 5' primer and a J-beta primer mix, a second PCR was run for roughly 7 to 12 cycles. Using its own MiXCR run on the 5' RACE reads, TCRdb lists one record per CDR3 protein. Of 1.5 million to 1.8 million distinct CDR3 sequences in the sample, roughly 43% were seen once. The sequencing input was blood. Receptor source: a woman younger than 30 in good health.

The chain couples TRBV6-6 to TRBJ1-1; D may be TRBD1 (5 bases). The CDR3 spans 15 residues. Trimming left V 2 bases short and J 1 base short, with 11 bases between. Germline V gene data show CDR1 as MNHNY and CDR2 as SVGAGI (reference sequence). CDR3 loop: CASSYRGGQNTEAFF. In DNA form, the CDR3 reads TGTGCCAGCAGTTACCGGGGCGGGCAGAACACTGAAGCTTTCTTT.

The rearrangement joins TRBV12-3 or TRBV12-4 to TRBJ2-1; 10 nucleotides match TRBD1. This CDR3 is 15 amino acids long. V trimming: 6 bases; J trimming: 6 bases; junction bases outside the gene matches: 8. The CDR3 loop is CASSTGTGECNEQFF. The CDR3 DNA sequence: TGTGCCAGCAGCACAGGGACAGGGGAATGCAATGAGCAGTTCTTC.

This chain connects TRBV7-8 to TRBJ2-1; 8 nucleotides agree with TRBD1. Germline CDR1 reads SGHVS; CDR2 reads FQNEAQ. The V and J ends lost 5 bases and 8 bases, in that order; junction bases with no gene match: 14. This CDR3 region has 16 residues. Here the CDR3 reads CASSTRRGQVWYEQFF. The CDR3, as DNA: TGTGCCAGCAGCACTAGAAGGGGACAGGTGTGGTATGAGCAGTTCTTC.

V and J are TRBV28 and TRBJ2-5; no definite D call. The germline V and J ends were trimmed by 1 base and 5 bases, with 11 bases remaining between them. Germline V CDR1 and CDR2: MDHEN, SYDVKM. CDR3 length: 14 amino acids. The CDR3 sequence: CASSLLVLGETQYF. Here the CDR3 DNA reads TGTGCCAGCAGTTTATTGGTCCTGGGGGAGACCCAGTACTTC.

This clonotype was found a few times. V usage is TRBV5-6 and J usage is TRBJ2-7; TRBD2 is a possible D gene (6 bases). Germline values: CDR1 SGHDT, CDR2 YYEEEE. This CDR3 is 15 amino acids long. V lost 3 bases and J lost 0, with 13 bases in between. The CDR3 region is CASSWRDRYSYEQYF. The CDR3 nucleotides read TGTGCCAGCAGCTGGAGGGACCGATACTCCTACGAGCAGTACTTC.

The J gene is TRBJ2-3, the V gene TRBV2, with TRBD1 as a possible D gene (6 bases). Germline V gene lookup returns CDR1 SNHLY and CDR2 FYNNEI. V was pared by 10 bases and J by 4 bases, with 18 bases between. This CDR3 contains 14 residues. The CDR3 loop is CATSTGRNPDTQYF. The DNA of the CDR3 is TGTGCCACCTCGACAGGCCGAAATCCAGATACGCAGTATTTT.

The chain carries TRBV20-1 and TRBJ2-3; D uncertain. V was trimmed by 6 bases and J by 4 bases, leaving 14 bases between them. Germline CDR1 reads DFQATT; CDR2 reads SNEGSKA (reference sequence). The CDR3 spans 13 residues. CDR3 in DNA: TGCAGTGCCAGAACCCAATATCCAGATACGCAGTATTTT. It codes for CSARTQYPDTQYF.

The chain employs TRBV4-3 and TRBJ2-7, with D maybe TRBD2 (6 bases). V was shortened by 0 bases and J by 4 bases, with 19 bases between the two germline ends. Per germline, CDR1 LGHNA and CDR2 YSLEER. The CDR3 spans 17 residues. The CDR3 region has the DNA TGCGCCAGCAGCCAAGATTGGGGACTTGGGGAGTCATACGAGCAGTACTTC. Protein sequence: CASSQDWGLGESYEQYF.